Listed below are T cell receptor beta chains from one sample, sequenced in a study of T-cell memory formation after mild COVID-19. TCRdb reprocessed the 5' RACE reads with MiXCR, giving one entry per CDR3 protein. The table records fewer than 75,000 distinct CDR3 sequences, more than 10% of them present only once. Sequenced input: PBMCs or a T cell subset sorted from them (not recorded which). The source of these receptors is a man between 18 and 35 years old who had mild COVID-19 (a few samples of this study predate the infection). Cell type and time point are not known. Both conserved end residues are part of each CDR3. The D gene is left open where the match is weak. The listing skips clone size in some rows; elsewhere it reads once, few, many or a size class.

size	D	J	V	DNA	CDR3
NA	TRBD1	TRBJ1-2	TRBV11-2	TGTGCCAGCAGGAATACAGGGGGCGGCTATGGCTACACCTTC	CASRNTGGGYGYTF
NA	TRBD1	TRBJ2-5	TRBV7-9	TGTGCCAGCAGCACGCTTGACAGGGGGAGTCAAGAGACCCAGTACTTC	CASSTLDRGSQETQYF
few	NA	TRBJ1-5	TRBV7-9	TGTGCCAGCAGCTGGGAGGATAGCAATCAGCCCCAGCATTTT	CASSWEDSNQPQHF
many	TRBD2	TRBJ2-1	TRBV10-3	TGTGCCATCACCAACCCTAGCGGGGGGTACAATGAGCAGTTCTTC	CAITNPSGGYNEQFF
once	NA	TRBJ1-1	TRBV28	TGTGCCAGCCTCTGGGGGGGCAATGAAGCTTTCTTT	CASLWGGNEAFF
few	NA	TRBJ1-5	TRBV20-1	TGCAGTGCCAGCGGAGGTGGAGGGCCCCAGCATTTT	CSASGGGGPQHF
few	TRBD2	TRBJ2-3	TRBV5-4	TGTGCCAGCAGCTTTACTAGCGGGGACACAGATACGCAGTATTTT	CASSFTSGDTDTQYF
NA	NA	TRBJ2-7	TRBV4-3	TGCGCCAGCAGCCAAGGCCCAGGGGACTACGAGCAGTACTTC	CASSQGPGDYEQYF
NA	NA	TRBJ2-2	TRBV19	TGTGCCAGTAGGTCAGGGGCGACCGGGGAGCTGTTTTTT	CASRSGATGELFF
few	NA	TRBJ1-5	TRBV25-1	TGTGCCAGCAGTGGCCCGCCAAACCGGGACATGGGACTTAGCAATCAGCCCCAGCATTTT	CASSGPPNRDMGLSNQPQHF
NA	NA	TRBJ2-6	TRBV25-1	TGTGCCAGCGGTGGCCCCTCTGGGGCCAACGTCCTGACTTTC	CASGGPSGANVLTF
few	NA	TRBJ2-1	TRBV10-1	TGCGCCAGCAGTGCCGGGGGTCAGTACAATGAGCAGTTCTTC	CASSAGGQYNEQFF
few	NA	TRBJ2-3	TRBV28	TGTGCCAGCACCCAGCCTCCCGCAGATACGCAGTATTTT	CASTQPPADTQYF
NA	NA	TRBJ2-6	TRBV3-2	TGTGCCAGCAGCCCGTTAGCGGGGGGCCTCCCCTCTGGGGCCAACGTCCTGACTTTC	CASSPLAGGLPSGANVLTF
few	NA	TRBJ2-5	TRBV12-3/TRBV12-4	TGTGCCAGCACAGGGACCCCCCCAGGGGCAGGAGAGACCCAGTACTTC	CASTGTPPGAGETQYF
few	NA	TRBJ1-6	TRBV6-1	TGTGCCAGCAGTGAAGGGTCAACAGGCGGGGCACCCCTCCACTTT	CASSEGSTGGAPLHF
NA	NA	TRBJ1-5	TRBV18	TGTGCCAGCTCGCAAGCGGCTTCGGGGCAGCCCCAGCATTTT	CASSQAASGQPQHF
few	NA	TRBJ2-7	TRBV27	TGTGCCAGCATGGGCGGGGCCTCCTACGAGCAGTACTTC	CASMGGASYEQYF
many	NA	TRBJ2-5	TRBV6-6	TGTGCCAGCAGTTACTCGAAGGGGGAGACCCAGTACTTC	CASSYSKGETQYF
once	TRBD2	TRBJ2-1	TRBV7-2	TGTGCCAGCAGCTTAAAGACTAGCGCCTACAATGAGCAGTTCTTC	CASSLKTSAYNEQFF
many	NA	TRBJ2-7	TRBV4-3	TGCGCCAGCAGCCTTGAACAGGGAGATAAACAGTACTTC	CASSLEQGDKQYF
NA	TRBD1	TRBJ1-1	TRBV9	TGTGCCAGCAGCGTAGAGGGGGATGGGGGACAGGACCTTGAAGCTTTCTTT	CASSVEGDGGQDLEAFF
NA	NA	TRBJ2-1	TRBV29-1	TGCAGCGTTGATCACGGCGGCGCAGGCTACAATGAGCAGTTCTTC	CSVDHGGAGYNEQFF
NA	NA	TRBJ2-6	TRBV7-9	TGTGCCAGCAGCTCTGACAGCTCTGGGGCCAACGTCCTGACTTTC	CASSSDSSGANVLTF
NA	TRBD2	TRBJ2-5	TRBV7-2	TGTGCCAGCAGCTTACGGACTAGCGGGGGAGAGACCCAGTACTTC	CASSLRTSGGETQYF
NA	NA	TRBJ1-3	TRBV6-5	TGTGCCAGCGGCAATTGGGGCGACACCATATATTTT	CASGNWGDTIYF
many	TRBD2	TRBJ2-7	TRBV5-1	TGCGCCAGCAGCTTGGCCGAGCGGGGCTACTACGAGCAGTACTTC	CASSLAERGYYEQYF
few	NA	TRBJ2-7	TRBV2	TGTGCCAGCGGAGGACGGGTGTACTCCTACGAGCAGTACTTC	CASGGRVYSYEQYF
many	TRBD2	TRBJ2-3	TRBV18	TGTGCCAGCTCGCCGACTAGCGCCACCACCACAGATACGCAGTATTTT	CASSPTSATTTDTQYF
few	NA	TRBJ2-1	TRBV29-1	TGCAGCGTTGACGGAGTTCGGACAGGGGGGACTAGCGGCCACAATGAGCAGTTCTTC	CSVDGVRTGGTSGHNEQFF
few	TRBD2	TRBJ2-5	TRBV5-1	TGCGCCAGCAGCCCGGGGGGAACGGAAGAGACCCAGTACTTC	CASSPGGTEETQYF
few	NA	TRBJ2-3	TRBV5-1	TGCGCCAGCAGCTTGGCGTCGATCGCGGATACGCAGTATTTT	CASSLASIADTQYF
many	NA	TRBJ2-6	TRBV7-2	TGTGCCAGCAGCTTCCCGAACAGGGCTGGGGCCAACGTCCTGACTTTC	CASSFPNRAGANVLTF
NA	NA	TRBJ2-3	TRBV11-3	TGTGCCAGCAGCTCAGGCCTTAATACGCAGTATTTT	CASSSGLNTQYF
few	TRBD1	TRBJ2-5	TRBV11-3	TGTGCCAGCAGCCGGACAGGGAGAGAGACCCAGTACTTC	CASSRTGRETQYF
many	TRBD2	TRBJ2-5	TRBV5-6	TGTGCCAGCAGCTTTAGCGGGGGGATGGGAGAGACCCAGTACTTC	CASSFSGGMGETQYF
many	NA	TRBJ2-1	TRBV12-3/TRBV12-4	TGTGCCAGTAGCTTAGCCCCCAGGAACAATGAGCAGTTCTTC	CASSLAPRNNEQFF
NA	NA	TRBJ2-1	TRBV20-1	TGCAGTGTCCAAGAGAGCTCCTACAATGAGCAGTTCTTC	CSVQESSYNEQFF
NA	TRBD2	TRBJ2-2	TRBV9	TGTGCCAGCAGCGTCAGTAGCGGGGGGAGCACCGGGGAGCTGTTTTTT	CASSVSSGGSTGELFF
NA	NA	TRBJ2-3	TRBV10-2	TGCGCCAGCATGGGTGTCACAGATACGCAGTATTTT	CASMGVTDTQYF
few	TRBD1	TRBJ2-1	TRBV7-9	TGTGCCAGCAGCACAACTAAGACAGGGGATCTCTACAATGAGCAGTTCTTC	CASSTTKTGDLYNEQFF
few	NA	TRBJ1-1	TRBV5-1	TGCGCCAGCAGCGGGGGAATCACGAACACTGAAGCTTTCTTT	CASSGGITNTEAFF
many	TRBD1	TRBJ2-3	TRBV10-3	TGTGCCATCAGTGAGTCGGGGACAGGGGCCACAGATACGCAGTATTTT	CAISESGTGATDTQYF
NA	NA	TRBJ1-1	TRBV9	TGTGCCAGCAGCCTAAAGGGGCGCGGAGACACTGAAGCTTTCTTT	CASSLKGRGDTEAFF
few	NA	TRBJ2-5	TRBV7-2	TGTGCCAGCAGCCGGGGGGCCCAAGAGACCCAGTACTTC	CASSRGAQETQYF
many	NA	TRBJ2-3	TRBV7-9	TGTGCCAGCAGCCGACCTATTAGCACAGATACGCAGTATTTT	CASSRPISTDTQYF
NA	NA	TRBJ1-2	TRBV19	TGTGCCAGTAGTAACTATGGCTACACCTTC	CASSNYGYTF
NA	NA	TRBJ2-3	TRBV7-2	TGTGCCAGCAGGCCTTACACAGATACGCAGTATTTT	CASRPYTDTQYF
NA	NA	TRBJ1-1	TRBV6-5	TGTGCCAGCAGTTACTCGATCCCGGGACGGTTGAACACTGAAGCTTTCTTT	CASSYSIPGRLNTEAFF
few	TRBD1	TRBJ2-3	TRBV5-8	TGTGCCAGCAGTTGGGACAGGGGGTCTATCTTTAAGGATACGCAGTATTTT	CASSWDRGSIFKDTQYF
few	NA	TRBJ2-2	TRBV7-3	TGTGCCAGCAGCTTACAGGGTACCTCCGGGGAGCTGTTTTTT	CASSLQGTSGELFF
many	NA	TRBJ2-7	TRBV5-1	TGCGCCAGCAGCTTGGCAGGTCAGACCTACGAGCAGTACTTC	CASSLAGQTYEQYF
many	NA	TRBJ2-4	TRBV12-3/TRBV12-4	TGTGCCAGCTGGGCGGAGGGAGGCATTCAGTACTTC	CASWAEGGIQYF
NA	NA	TRBJ2-1	TRBV3-1	TGTGCCAGCAGCCAACGGAGCAATGAGCAGTTCTTC	CASSQRSNEQFF
many	TRBD2	TRBJ2-1	TRBV7-9	TGTGCCAGCAGCCCAAGGACTAGCGAAGGCTCCTACAATGAGCAGTTCTTC	CASSPRTSEGSYNEQFF
NA	NA	TRBJ2-7	TRBV21-1	TGTGCCAGCAGCCTTCGGGACAGTGCCTTTTACGAGCAGTACTTC	CASSLRDSAFYEQYF
few	NA	TRBJ1-5	TRBV20-1	TGCAGTGCTAGAGATCGGGGTAGGCAGAGCAATCAGCCCCAGCATTTT	CSARDRGRQSNQPQHF
NA	NA	TRBJ2-3	TRBV29-1	TGCAGCGGAACCCGACAGTCTGGCACAGATACGCAGTATTTT	CSGTRQSGTDTQYF
NA	NA	TRBJ1-4	TRBV10-3	TGTGCCATCAGTGATGGGATTAATGAAAAACTGTTTTTT	CAISDGINEKLFF